This is a list of T cell receptor beta chains from one sample in a study of blood T cells in healthy people across ages. From the 5' RACE reads, TCRdb called clonotypes with MiXCR, one entry per CDR3 protein. The table has fewer than 2 million distinct CDR3 sequences, roughly two fifths seen once. Sequenced input: blood. These receptors originate from a human donor in good health. Each CDR3 is given with its conserved first and last residue. Size tells how often a clone was seen (once, few, many) or the class of an expanded clone, and some rows leave it out.

clone_size	j_call	v_call	cdr3_aa
few	TRBJ2-1	TRBV6-5	CASSYEDRVFYNEQFF
NA	TRBJ2-3	TRBV28	CASSPSPGQGLRDTQYF
NA	TRBJ2-7	TRBV29-1	CSVARQDASYEQYF
NA	TRBJ2-5	TRBV12-3/TRBV12-4	CASSSHSRRGRQYF
NA	TRBJ2-7	TRBV7-8	CASSLGIGDRHEQYF
few	TRBJ2-7	TRBV5-1	CASRVGGANYEQYF
NA	NA	TRBV28	CASSLVKMAGDEQYF
few	TRBJ1-5	TRBV4-3	CASSQEIDSSNQPQHF
NA	TRBJ2-1	TRBV2	CATRKGQGYFDEQFF
NA	TRBJ2-5	TRBV5-1	CASSPGLAGDPQETQYF
once	TRBJ2-4	TRBV20-1	CSARETLRGAQYF
NA	TRBJ1-3	TRBV20-1	CSAPDQGSGNTIYF
NA	TRBJ1-1	TRBV4-3	CASSLDGTGSTEAFF
few	TRBJ2-1	TRBV29-1	CGVDSGGANNEQFF
NA	TRBJ2-7	TRBV27	CASSLTRGLFSYEQYF
few	TRBJ2-1	TRBV11-2	CASVPEGNEQFF
NA	TRBJ1-5	TRBV25-1	CASSELTDDSNQPQHF
NA	TRBJ2-5	TRBV7-2	CASSFNQGNQETQYF
NA	TRBJ2-1	TRBV24-1	CATSDGVDREYNEQFF
many	TRBJ2-5	TRBV27	CASSIRLAEETQYF
NA	NA	TRBV29-1	CSVVEGQTLKSYEQYF
NA	TRBJ2-7	TRBV18	CASSPPTQPRGLGEQYF
NA	TRBJ1-5	TRBV4-1	CAGSRAQGKSNQPQHF
NA	TRBJ1-2	TRBV15	CATSRPGYGYTF
NA	TRBJ1-2	TRBV25-1	CASSVRREGGYTF
NA	TRBJ2-3	TRBV27	CASSFLLAGGPGSGTQYF
many	TRBJ2-1	TRBV11-2	CASSGNRDRGLGEQFF
NA	TRBJ2-7	TRBV4-1	CASSQNSLVAVPSSYEQYF
NA	TRBJ2-5	TRBV7-9	CASSYRVAETQYF
NA	NA	TRBV4-2	CAGSREATGAYEQYF
NA	TRBJ2-5	TRBV2	CASVYRETQYF
few	TRBJ2-2	TRBV7-2	CASTQGSFGTGELFF
many	TRBJ2-6	TRBV29-1	CSVNEGANVLTF
few	TRBJ1-2	TRBV24-1	CATSDFGANYGYTF
NA	TRBJ2-3	TRBV7-2	CASSLALPAPGGDTQYF
many	NA	TRBV12-3/TRBV12-4	CASSLYSEQYF
NA	TRBJ1-4	TRBV6-5	CASSIRTAATNEKLFF
NA	TRBJ2-1	TRBV4-2	CASSQPGLSSHNEQFF
NA	TRBJ2-7	TRBV4-3	CASSQVLTSGGESSYEQYF
many	TRBJ2-7	TRBV12-3/TRBV12-4	CASSFGGDEQYF
NA	NA	TRBV28	CASSTTDRGRDIYEQYF
NA	TRBJ1-1	TRBV12-3/TRBV12-4	CASWEAAGGVAEAFF
NA	TRBJ2-4	TRBV29-1	CSGRDRATKNIQYF
NA	TRBJ1-1	TRBV10-3	CAISESPVNTEAFF
NA	TRBJ1-3	TRBV15	CATSRGFSGNTIYF
NA	TRBJ1-5	TRBV20-1	CSARAGRDQPQHF
few	TRBJ2-4	TRBV30	CAWRDRGNIQYF
few	TRBJ2-7	TRBV25-1	CASSDSNQLEQYF
few	TRBJ2-7	TRBV7-2	CASSSRDRGVYEQYF
few	TRBJ1-2	TRBV20-1	CSARDLVLGTGPNYGYTF
many	TRBJ2-5	TRBV7-2	CASSLDPSETQYF